This T cell receptor beta chain was captured in a study of CD8 T cells in ankylosing spondylitis. This clonotype was found many times. J was trimmed by 5 bases and V by 4 bases; bases with no gene match: 2. The CDR3 runs to 12 residues. CDR1 and CDR2 (germline): SQVTM, ANQGSEA. MiXCR, applied by TCRdb to the 5' RACE reads, yields one record per CDR3 protein. The sample shows tens of thousands of distinct CDR3 sequences, about a sixth of them seen only once. Material for sequencing was blood. This sequence was found in a male donor with ankylosing spondylitis or in good health (not recorded which). The chain is built from TRBV29-1 and TRBJ1-5; 7 nucleotides match TRBD1. DNA for the CDR3: TGCAGCGTTGGACAGGGCTATCAGCCCCAGCATTTT. Protein sequence: CSVGQGYQPQHF.